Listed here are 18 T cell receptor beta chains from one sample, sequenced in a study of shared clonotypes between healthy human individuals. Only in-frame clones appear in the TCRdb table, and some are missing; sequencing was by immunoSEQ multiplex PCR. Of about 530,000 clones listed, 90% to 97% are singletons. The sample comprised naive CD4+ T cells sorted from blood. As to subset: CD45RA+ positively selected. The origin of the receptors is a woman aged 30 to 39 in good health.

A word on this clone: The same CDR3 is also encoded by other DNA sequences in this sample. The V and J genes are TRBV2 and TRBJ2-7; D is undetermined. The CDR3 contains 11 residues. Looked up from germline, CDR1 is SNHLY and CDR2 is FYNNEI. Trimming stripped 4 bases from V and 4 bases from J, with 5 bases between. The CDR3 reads CASSAVYEQYF. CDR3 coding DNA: TGTGCCAGCAGTGCAGTTTACGAGCAGTACTTC.

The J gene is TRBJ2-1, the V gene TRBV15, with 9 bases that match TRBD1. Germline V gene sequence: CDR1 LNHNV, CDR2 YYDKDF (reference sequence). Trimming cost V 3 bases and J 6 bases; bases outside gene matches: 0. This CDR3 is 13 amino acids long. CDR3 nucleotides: TGTGCCACCAGCAGGACAGGGGGCAATGAGCAGTTCTTC. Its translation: CATSRTGGNEQFF.

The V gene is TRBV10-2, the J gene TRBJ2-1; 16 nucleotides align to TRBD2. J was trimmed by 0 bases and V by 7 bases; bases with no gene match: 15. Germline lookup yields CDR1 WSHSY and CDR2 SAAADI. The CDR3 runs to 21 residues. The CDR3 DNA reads TGCGCCAGCAACCCGGGACTAGCGGGAGGGAATTATCCAAGCTCCTACAATGAGCAGTTCTTC. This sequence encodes CASNPGLAGGNYPSSYNEQFF.

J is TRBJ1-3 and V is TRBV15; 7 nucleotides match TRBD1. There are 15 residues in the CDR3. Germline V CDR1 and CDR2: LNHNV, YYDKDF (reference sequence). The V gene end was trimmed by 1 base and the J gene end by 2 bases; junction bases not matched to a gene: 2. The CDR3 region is CATSRVGGTGNTIYF. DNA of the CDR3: TGTGCCACCAGCAGAGTAGGGGGCACTGGAAACACCATATATTTT.

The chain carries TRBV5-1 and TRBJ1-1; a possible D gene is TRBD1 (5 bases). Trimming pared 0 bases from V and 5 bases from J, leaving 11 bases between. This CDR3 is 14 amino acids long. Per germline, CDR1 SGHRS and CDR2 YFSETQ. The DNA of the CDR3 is TGCGCCAGCAGCTTGGTGGATCAGGGTACTGAAGCTTTCTTT. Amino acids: CASSLVDQGTEAFF.

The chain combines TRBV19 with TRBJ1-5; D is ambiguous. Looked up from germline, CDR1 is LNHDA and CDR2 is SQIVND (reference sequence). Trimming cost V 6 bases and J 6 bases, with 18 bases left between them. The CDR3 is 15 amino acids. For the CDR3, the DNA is TGTGCCAGTAGGACCGGCGGCGGATTGGGTCAGCCCCAGCATTTT. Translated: CASRTGGGLGQPQHF.

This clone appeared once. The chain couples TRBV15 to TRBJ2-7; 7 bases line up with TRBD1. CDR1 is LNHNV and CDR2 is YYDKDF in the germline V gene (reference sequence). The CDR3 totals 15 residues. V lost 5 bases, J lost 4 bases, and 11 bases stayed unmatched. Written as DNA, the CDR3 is TGTGCCACCAGCTCCTTAGGGACAGCTATATACGAGCAGTACTTC. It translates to CATSSLGTAIYEQYF.

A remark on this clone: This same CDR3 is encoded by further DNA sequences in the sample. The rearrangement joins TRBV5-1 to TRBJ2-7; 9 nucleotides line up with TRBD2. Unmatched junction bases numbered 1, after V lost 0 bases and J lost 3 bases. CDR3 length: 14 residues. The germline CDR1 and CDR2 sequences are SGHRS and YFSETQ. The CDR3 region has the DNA TGCGCCAGCAGCTTGGCTAGCGGGAACTACGAGCAGTACTTC. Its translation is CASSLASGNYEQYF.

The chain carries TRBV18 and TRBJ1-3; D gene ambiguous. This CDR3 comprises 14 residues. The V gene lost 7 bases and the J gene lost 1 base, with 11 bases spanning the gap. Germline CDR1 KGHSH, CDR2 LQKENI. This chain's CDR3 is CASCNSPSGNTIYF. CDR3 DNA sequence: TGTGCCAGCTGTAATTCCCCGTCTGGAAACACCATATATTTT.

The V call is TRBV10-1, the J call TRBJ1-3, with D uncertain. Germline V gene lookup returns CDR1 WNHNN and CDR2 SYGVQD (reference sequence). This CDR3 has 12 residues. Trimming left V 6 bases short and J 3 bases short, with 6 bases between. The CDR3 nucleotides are TGCGCCAGCAGGTCAAGTGGAAACACCATATATTTT. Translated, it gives CASRSSGNTIYF.

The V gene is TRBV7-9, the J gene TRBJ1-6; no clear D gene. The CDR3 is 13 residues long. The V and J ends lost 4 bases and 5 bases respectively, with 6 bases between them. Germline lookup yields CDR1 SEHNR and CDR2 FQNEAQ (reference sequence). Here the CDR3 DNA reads TGTGCCAGCAGCTGGGAAAATAATTCACCCCTCCACTTT. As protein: CASSWENNSPLHF.

In DNA, the CDR3 is TGTGCCAGCAGTTACTCGATCTCGCCCGGGGAGCTGTTTTTT. Its protein is CASSYSISPGELFF. This chain links TRBV6-5 with TRBJ2-2; D ambiguous. Germline CDR1 is MNHEY and CDR2 is SVGAGI. Between the trimmed V and J ends, which lost 0 bases and 6 bases, there was a span of 8 bases. The CDR3 loop spans 14 amino acids.

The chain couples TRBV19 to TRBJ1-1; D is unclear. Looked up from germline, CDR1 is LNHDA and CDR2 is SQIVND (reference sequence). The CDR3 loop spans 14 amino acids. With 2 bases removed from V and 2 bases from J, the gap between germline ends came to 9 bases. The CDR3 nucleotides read TGTGCCAGTAGTATATTAGGTGGTAACACTGAAGCTTTCTTT. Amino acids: CASSILGGNTEAFF.

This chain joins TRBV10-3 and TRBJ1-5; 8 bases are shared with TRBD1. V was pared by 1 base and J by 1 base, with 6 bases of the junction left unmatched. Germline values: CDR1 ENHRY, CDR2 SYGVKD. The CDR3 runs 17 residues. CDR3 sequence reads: CAISEFQGATSNQPQHF. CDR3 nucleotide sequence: TGTGCCATCAGTGAGTTTCAGGGGGCTACGAGCAATCAGCCCCAGCATTTT.

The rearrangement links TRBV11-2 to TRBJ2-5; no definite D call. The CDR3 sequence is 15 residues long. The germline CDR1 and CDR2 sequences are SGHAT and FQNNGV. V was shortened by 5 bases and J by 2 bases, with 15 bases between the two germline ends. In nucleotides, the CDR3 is TGTGCCAGCAGCCCCAGCCAACAGCCACAAGAGACCCAGTACTTC. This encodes CASSPSQQPQETQYF.

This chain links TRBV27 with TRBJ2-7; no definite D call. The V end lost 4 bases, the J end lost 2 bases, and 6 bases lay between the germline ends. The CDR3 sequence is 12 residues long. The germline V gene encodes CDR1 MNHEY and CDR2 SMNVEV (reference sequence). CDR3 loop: CASSSRAYEQYF. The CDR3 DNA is TGTGCCAGCAGTTCCCGAGCCTACGAGCAGTACTTC.

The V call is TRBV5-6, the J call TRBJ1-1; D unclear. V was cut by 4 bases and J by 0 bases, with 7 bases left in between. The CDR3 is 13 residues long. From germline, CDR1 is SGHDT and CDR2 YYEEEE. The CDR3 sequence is CASSRLLNTEAFF. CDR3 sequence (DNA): TGTGCCAGCAGCCGGCTCTTGAACACTGAAGCTTTCTTT. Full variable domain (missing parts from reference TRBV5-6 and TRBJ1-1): DAGVTQSPTHLIKTRGQQVTLRCSPKSGHDTVSWYQQALGQGPQFIFQYYEEEERQRGNFPDRFSGHQFPNYSSELNVNALLLGDSALYLCASSRLLNTEAFFGQGTRLTVV.

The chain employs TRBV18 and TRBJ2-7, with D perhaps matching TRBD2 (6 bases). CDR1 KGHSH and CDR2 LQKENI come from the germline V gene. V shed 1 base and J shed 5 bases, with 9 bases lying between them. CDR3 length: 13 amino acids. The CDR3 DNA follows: TGTGCCAGCTCACCACGGGAGGCGGACGAGCAGTACTTC. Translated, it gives CASSPREADEQYF.